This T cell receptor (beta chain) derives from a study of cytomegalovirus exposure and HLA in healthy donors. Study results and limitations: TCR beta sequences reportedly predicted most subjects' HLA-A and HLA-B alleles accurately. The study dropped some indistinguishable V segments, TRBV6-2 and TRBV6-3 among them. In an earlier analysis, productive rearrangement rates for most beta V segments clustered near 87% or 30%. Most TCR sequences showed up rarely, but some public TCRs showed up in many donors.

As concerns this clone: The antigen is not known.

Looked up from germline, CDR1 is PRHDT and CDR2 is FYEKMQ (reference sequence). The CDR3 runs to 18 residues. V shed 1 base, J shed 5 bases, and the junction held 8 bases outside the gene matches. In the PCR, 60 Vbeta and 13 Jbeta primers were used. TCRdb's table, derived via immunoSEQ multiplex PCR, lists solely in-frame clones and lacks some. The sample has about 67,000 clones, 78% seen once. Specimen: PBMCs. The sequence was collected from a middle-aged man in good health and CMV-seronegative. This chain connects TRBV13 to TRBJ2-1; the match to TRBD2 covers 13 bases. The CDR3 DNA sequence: TGTGCCAGCAGCTTAGAAGGACTAGCGGGGGCCGTTAACAATGAGCAGTTCTTC. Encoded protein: CASSLEGLAGAVNNEQFF.